The sequence of this T cell receptor beta chain was determined in a study of cytomegalovirus exposure and HLA in healthy donors (dated by TCRdb to 2015 to 2018). Study-wide context: An earlier analysis of under 600 of the donors reported about 250 Gb of sequence data and around 120 million unique TCR beta sequences from about 180 million T cells. Around 320 gigabases of sequencing data and tens of millions of unique TCR sequences were included in an early release covering over 600 HLA-typed donors. Among the approximately 420 genotyped donors, roughly 80% belonged to the genetic ancestry cluster associated with self-reported Caucasian donors. The study aimed to test whether signatures of past pathogen exposure could be identified by cataloging public T cell receptors. Using immunosequencing, the study profiled T cell repertoires from about 650 subjects and related those repertoires to cytomegalovirus serostatus. In addition to the first cohort of approximately 670 subjects, a separate validation cohort of 100 to 150 different subjects was used. High-throughput TCR immunosequencing, statistical association of individual TCRs with disease status, and machine learning were combined to predict cytomegalovirus infection status. In a later analysis, previously published TCR beta repertoires from 500 to 750 donors were re-analyzed and high-resolution HLA genotyping was added so that TCR occurrence patterns could be studied. In the later analysis, no new phenotypic data were used to find candidate immune exposures; instead, reliance was placed on TCR beta sequences and their occurrence across donors. An earlier analysis of 450 to 750 of the donors used high-throughput TCR beta sequencing to judge whether each TCR beta V gene segment behaved as functional or pseudogenic. Donor age, sex, ethnicity and CMV serostatus were collected together with the repertoire data. A later genetic analysis used genome-wide SNP genotypes for about 65% of the roughly 700 donors, treating that subset as a discovery cohort. All discovery cohort repertoires had been generated using a single sequencing platform. Both class I and class II loci were covered by HLA typing, at four-digit resolution. Typing coverage varied by locus: 629-630 donors for A, B, C, DRB1 and DQB1; around 560 for DQA1; about 590 for DPA1; roughly 450 for DPB1. Five DR-DQ haplotypes were handled as single units for association and clustering, since linkage in the cohort was strong. Among roughly 400 genotyped donors of the cohort, an average of roughly 240,000 unique TCR beta nucleotide sequences were sequenced per donor, roughly a sixth of them non-productive.

Between the V and J ends, shortened by 7 bases and 11 bases respectively, the junction contains 26 bases. In the germline V gene, CDR1 corresponds to SGHAT and CDR2 to FQNNGV. There are 15 amino acids in the CDR3, from cysteine to phenylalanine inclusive. Only the CDR3 region is kept as DNA, spanning 45 bases read in frame from base 1. Results and caveats for the whole study, not just this receptor: Across donors, most TCR sequences were observed very rarely, whereas some public TCRs were present in many individuals. The study listed 164 TCR beta chains as associated with cytomegalovirus. A few of the identified cytomegalovirus-associated TCR beta chains were confirmed in vitro to be specific for cytomegalovirus antigens. According to a later genetic analysis, donors in an Asian-associated ancestry cluster had fewer N-insertions in productive TCRs than the approximately 670-donor mean. In a later analysis, TCR association rates were found to vary across HLA loci, with the most associated TCRs seen for DRB1 alleles and the fewest for HLA-C alleles. In a later analysis, HLA-associated TCR beta chains showed more clonal expansion and lower generation probabilities than non-associated chains that were equally common. Because counts were too low, seventeen rarely observed V segments, including chromosome 9 orphons, were excluded from the earlier analysis of around 640 of the donors. At a false discovery rate of 0.05, a later analysis linked 15,000 to 20,000 TCR beta sequences to specific HLA alleles. Assigning TCR associations to individual alleles was difficult when HLA alleles, especially DR and DQ, strongly co-occurred. The only immune exposure information available for the cohort was CMV serostatus. The classifier was reported to diagnose cytomegalovirus status with high specificity and sensitivity in both the original and validation cohorts. The authors suggested that the approach could potentially be generalized to other disease states and immunological phenotypes. This cohort had only TCR beta chains sequenced, and the lack of alpha or paired-chain data limited which features could be detected. Because HLA typing was missing for some donors at each locus, association tests included only the typed subset. Roughly uniform sequencing depth across donors was assumed in presence/absence analyses, although this assumption may not hold. A further reported finding was that TCR beta sequences accurately predicted the HLA-A and HLA-B alleles for most subjects in the first cohort. In a later analysis, several top co-occurrence clusters were reported to appear linked to parvovirus B19, influenza, CMV and Epstein-Barr virus. An earlier analysis of around 540 of the donors showed that most TCR beta V segments appeared in productive rearrangements either about 87% or about 30% of the time, which broadly matched IMGT annotations. A cluster of highly shared sequence variants was judged likely to be a technical artifact of the sequencing pipeline. Some IMGT-functional V segments, including TRBV6-2 and TRBV6-3, could not be told apart with the 87-base-pair reads, so those segments were excluded. According to a later analysis, most CMV-associated TCR beta chains appeared to be HLA-restricted, and the HLA associations seemed to be driven largely by CMV exposure. Correlated functional status among segregating V segments might be attributable to linkage disequilibrium, but an unknown experimental factor could not be ruled out. An association between a missense DCLRE1C variant and V-gene and J-gene trimming of TCR beta chains was found in a later genetic analysis and replicated in an independent cohort.

The cohort comprised under 700 healthy bone marrow donors. At the time of sampling, every cohort member was nominally healthy, though immune exposures that went unrecorded were likely present. The donor tested CMV seronegative and was one of the 352 seronegative cohort members. Each donor provided a peripheral blood sample, and peripheral blood mononuclear cells were used for TCR beta sequencing. Genomic DNA extraction from the blood cell samples was performed with the Qiagen DNeasy Blood Extraction Kit. The method behind the library was the immunoSEQ multiplex PCR assay. The multiplex PCR relied on a mix of 60 forward primers for TCR Vbeta segments and 13 reverse primers for TCR Jbeta segments. The CDR3 region of rearranged TCR beta genes was amplified from genomic DNA with a multiplex PCR assay. The amplified TCR beta libraries were sequenced on the Illumina HiSeq System as 87-base-pair reads. On the authors' methods: A later analysis counted approximately 84 million unique TCR beta chains across the 550 to 750 repertoires, and 10 million to 12 million of these chains were shared by at least two donors. Raw reads were error-corrected and collapsed into unique sequences by a nearest-neighbor algorithm in which closely related sequences were merged to remove PCR and sequencing errors. CDR3 sequences were aligned to IMGT reference sequences to assign V, D and J gene segments. For a sequence to be retained, a match of at least six nucleotides was required to both a V gene segment and a J gene segment. A rearrangement was called productive if the CDR3 had no stop codons and remained in frame with V and J, and every other rearrangement was called non-productive. Following IMGT convention, CDR3 was defined as the stretch from the second conserved V-encoded cysteine up to the conserved J-encoded phenylalanine. In an earlier analysis of more than 550 of the donors, sequences lacking an unambiguous match to a single V gene segment were excluded. An earlier analysis of about 590 of the donors classified V segments as functional when productive rearrangements were above 56.7% and as segregating when the standard deviation between donors was above 5%. A statistical classification framework was built to diagnose cytomegalovirus status from the catalog of TCR beta chain sequences. V and J gene assignment, in a later analysis, came from comparing TCR nucleotide sequences with IMGT/GENE-DB human TR gene sequences. In a later analysis, CDR3 sequences and most-parsimonious VDJ recombination scenarios were assigned using the TCRdist pipeline. In a later analysis, each TCR beta chain was defined by its CDR3 amino acid sequence together with its V-gene family, and reads lacking a unique V-gene family were excluded. As a way to deal with suspected cross-contamination and a sequencing artifact, a later analysis dropped hundreds of nucleotide sequences that were highly shared and had low generation probability. A later analysis calculated a clonal expansion index for each public chain from normalized within-repertoire ranks of inferred template counts. In a later analysis, generation probabilities were computed with a VDJ recombination model fitted to out-of-frame rearrangements, and the resulting probabilities were checked against IGoR. In a later analysis, TCR-TCR, TCR-HLA and TCR-CMV co-occurrence was scored with hypergeometric tests, and a repertoire-size bias correction was applied to TCR pairs. To estimate false discovery rates, a later analysis permuted the HLA or CMV assignments 20 times. In a later analysis, co-occurring TCRs were grouped with DBSCAN, and TCRdist sequence similarity was added when clustering was performed within HLA-allele-positive subsets. For co-occurrence clustering, repertoires with fewer than 30,000 or more than 120,000 public chains were excluded, along with 5 or 6 repertoires with anomalous nucleotide sharing. TCRdb provides this immuneACCESS table in a form limited to in-frame rearrangements. Some clones are lacking; in checked studies, under half of them reflect an unresolved V gene, and why the rest are absent is not known. The V and J calls and clone size come from that table; D and trimming were worked out from the DNA. For this sample there are around 220,000 clones; about 70% appear just once. Under 2% of the sample goes to the ten largest clones.

This clone was seen once. It lacks a known antigen. The input lacks base qualities; no much larger clone sits a single base away. The chain links TRBV11-2 with TRBJ2-5, with TRBD2 as a weak D call on 5 bases. The receptor's source is a woman younger than 45 in good health and CMV-seronegative. Material for sequencing was PBMCs. In nucleotides, the sequence is TGTGCCAGCACCACCTCTAGGACTGCTACCTACGGACAGTACTTC. Translated, this gives CASTTSRTATYGQYF. The variable domain in full, with residues beyond the CDR3 obtained from the reference TRBV11-2 and TRBJ2-5 genes, is EAGVAQSPRYKIIEKRQSVAFWCNPISGHATLYWYQQILGQGPKLLIQFQNNGVVDDSQLPKDRFSAERLKGVDSTLKIQPAKLEDSAVYLCASTTSRTATYGQYFGPGTRLLVL.